The rows below give T cell receptor beta chains drawn from one sample of a study of OX40 agonist ivuxolimab in advanced cancers. Sequencing was performed with immunoSEQ multiplex PCR; in TCRdb, only in-frame clones are kept and a portion is missing. This repertoire shows tens of thousands of clones, roughly 89% found once; its top ten account for about 0.89%. Sequences were derived from CD4+ or CD8+ T cells sorted from blood, sampled in a trial of the OX40 agonist ivuxolimab. All receptors derive from an adult with an advanced solid tumor such as melanoma, head and neck, liver or kidney cancer. The CDR3 runs from the conserved cysteine through the conserved F or W. D genes are given only for firm matches. Clone size appears in some rows only: once, few, many, or a class for an expanded clone.

V gene,D gene,clone size,J gene,CDR3 protein,CDR3 DNA
TRBV6-4,TRBD1,once,TRBJ2-3,CASSEETGPTDTQYF,TGTGCCAGCAGTGAGGAGACAGGGCCCACAGATACGCAGTATTTT
TRBV7-2,-,-,TRBJ2-1,CASSFSSHNEQFF,TGTGCCAGCAGCTTTTCTTCGCACAATGAGCAGTTCTTC
TRBV7-8,TRBD2,-,TRBJ2-3,CASSPPRRASGRVDTQYF,TGTGCCAGCAGCCCCCCCCGGCGGGCTAGCGGGAGGGTGGATACGCAGTATTTT
TRBV2,TRBD1,-,TRBJ1-4,CASSEQGADNEKLFF,TGTGCCAGCAGCGAACAGGGGGCTGATAATGAAAAACTGTTTTTT
TRBV18,TRBD1,-,TRBJ1-2,CASSQPGQGNYGYTF,TGTGCCAGCTCCCAACCGGGACAGGGTAACTATGGCTACACCTTC
TRBV4-2,-,-,TRBJ2-7,CASSLGPQGYEQYF,TGTGCCAGCAGCCTCGGACCCCAGGGATACGAGCAGTACTTC
TRBV6-5,-,-,TRBJ2-7,CASSYRPGSEQYF,TGTGCCAGCAGTTATCGTCCCGGGAGCGAGCAGTACTTC
TRBV9,-,-,TRBJ2-5,CASSADVRGTQYF,TGTGCCAGCAGCGCGGATGTCCGGGGGACCCAGTACTTC
TRBV29-1,TRBD1,-,TRBJ2-1,CSAVRDRGLDEQFF,TGCAGCGCCGTCAGGGACAGGGGGTTAGATGAGCAGTTCTTC
TRBV15,-,-,TRBJ2-3,CATSRDPSYTQYF,TGTGCCACCAGCAGAGATCCATCGTATACGCAGTATTTT
TRBV4-3,-,-,TRBJ2-4,CASLAKNIQYF,TGCGCCAGCCTAGCCAAAAACATTCAGTACTTC
TRBV9,TRBD1,-,TRBJ2-2,CASSVGYGTGLSGELFF,TGTGCCAGCAGCGTAGGATACGGGACAGGGTTGTCCGGGGAGCTGTTTTTT
TRBV30,TRBD2,-,TRBJ2-1,CAWSVVRREGDEQFF,TGTGCCTGGAGTGTAGTCCGGCGGGAGGGCGATGAGCAGTTCTTC
TRBV6-5,TRBD1,once,TRBJ2-5,CASSYSQTGQGETQYF,TGTGCCAGCAGTTACTCACAGACAGGACAGGGGGAGACCCAGTACTTC
TRBV7-9,-,-,TRBJ1-2,CASSFAKNYGYTF,TGTGCCAGCAGCTTCGCCAAGAACTATGGCTACACCTTC
TRBV25-1,-,-,TRBJ2-1,CASSGQREQFF,TGTGCCAGCAGTGGGCAGCGGGAGCAGTTCTTC
TRBV6-5,TRBD1,-,TRBJ1-1,CASSRDRVSTEAFF,TGTGCCAGCAGCAGGGACAGGGTTAGCACTGAAGCTTTCTTT
TRBV7-8,TRBD2,-,TRBJ2-7,CASSFPLAGFRNEQYF,TGTGCCAGCAGCTTTCCACTAGCGGGATTCAGGAACGAGCAGTACTTC
TRBV11-3,-,-,TRBJ1-1,CASGGTRLNTEAFF,TGTGCCAGCGGGGGCACAAGATTGAACACTGAAGCTTTCTTT
TRBV11-2,-,-,TRBJ1-1,CATSSGRNTEAFF,TGTGCCACCTCATCCGGGAGAAACACTGAAGCTTTCTTT
TRBV28,-,-,TRBJ1-5,CASSIPGWSNQPQHF,TGTGCCAGCAGTATCCCGGGTTGGAGCAATCAGCCCCAGCATTTT
TRBV4-2,TRBD1,once,TRBJ2-1,CASSHKGGTGKFLDWSSYNEQFF,TGTGCCAGCAGCCACAAAGGTGGGACAGGGAAATTTTTGGACTGGAGCTCCTACAATGAGCAGTTCTTC
TRBV7-2,TRBD2,once,TRBJ2-7,CASSLGLAGRVDYEQYF,TGTGCCAGCAGCTTGGGACTAGCGGGGAGGGTCGACTACGAGCAGTACTTC
TRBV28,-,-,TRBJ2-7,CASRSTQGEQYF,TGTGCCAGCAGGTCGACCCAGGGCGAGCAGTACTTC
TRBV19,-,few,TRBJ1-3,CASNRGGSGNTIYF,TGTGCCAGTAATCGCGGGGGCTCTGGAAACACCATATATTTT
TRBV29-1,-,once,TRBJ1-5,CSVSPGNGPQHF,TGCAGCGTTAGCCCGGGGAATGGGCCCCAGCATTTT
TRBV5-4,TRBD2,-,TRBJ2-1,CASSYGGDLYNEQFF,TGTGCCAGCAGTTACGGGGGGGATCTCTACAATGAGCAGTTCTTC
TRBV7-6,-,-,TRBJ2-7,CASSYRSGGVSYEQYF,TGTGCCAGCAGCTACAGGTCGGGGGGCGTTTCCTACGAGCAGTACTTC
TRBV9,-,-,TRBJ2-7,CASSVVGESYEQYF,TGTGCCAGCAGCGTAGTGGGGGAGTCCTACGAGCAGTACTTC
TRBV18,-,-,TRBJ2-2,CASSLLRTINTGELFF,TGTGCCAGCTCCCTACTGAGGACGATAAACACCGGGGAGCTGTTTTTT
TRBV19,TRBD1,-,TRBJ2-1,CASRIRGQESNEQFF,TGTGCCAGTAGGATAAGGGGGCAAGAGTCGAATGAGCAGTTCTTC
TRBV19,TRBD1,-,TRBJ1-2,CASIPQGSYGYTF,TGTGCCAGTATCCCACAGGGGTCCTATGGCTACACCTTC
TRBV29-1,-,-,TRBJ2-7,CSVETPPASEQYF,TGCAGCGTTGAAACCCCCCCCGCCAGCGAGCAGTACTTC
TRBV4-2,-,-,TRBJ2-7,CASSADRSSYEQYF,TGTGCCAGCAGCGCTGACAGGAGCTCCTACGAGCAGTACTTC
TRBV5-1,TRBD1,once,TRBJ2-7,CASSFSGQGAYEQYF,TGCGCCAGCAGCTTCTCGGGACAGGGAGCCTACGAGCAGTACTTC
TRBV30,-,-,TRBJ1-5,CAWSGHPSGQPQHF,TGTGCCTGGAGTGGACACCCCAGCGGGCAGCCCCAGCATTTT
TRBV18,-,few,TRBJ1-1,CASSPQGADTEAFF,TGTGCCAGCTCACCACAGGGTGCCGACACTGAAGCTTTCTTT
TRBV4-3,TRBD1,-,TRBJ1-5,CASSSRQGGQPQHF,TGCGCCAGCAGCTCCCGACAGGGTGGTCAGCCCCAGCATTTT
TRBV5-4,TRBD2,-,TRBJ2-7,CASSLGGGRTDEQYF,TGTGCCAGCAGCTTGGGGGGCGGGAGAACGGACGAGCAGTACTTC
TRBV6-5,-,-,TRBJ2-2,CASSYQTVTPGELFF,TGTGCCAGCAGTTACCAGACAGTTACCCCCGGGGAGCTGTTTTTT
TRBV2,TRBD1,-,TRBJ1-4,CASSSRDRGTTNEKLFF,TGTGCCAGCAGTAGCCGGGACAGGGGTACTACTAATGAAAAACTGTTTTTT
TRBV20-1,-,-,TRBJ1-2,CSARGVYGYTF,TGCAGTGCCCGCGGAGTGTATGGCTACACCTTC
TRBV5-1,TRBD2,-,TRBJ2-5,CASSPLAGGPETQYF,TGCGCCAGCAGCCCCTTAGCGGGAGGGCCAGAGACCCAGTACTTC
TRBV5-5,TRBD1,-,TRBJ1-6,CASSIRTGGNSPLHF,TGTGCCAGCAGCATTCGGACAGGGGGGAATTCACCCCTCCACTTT
TRBV19,-,-,TRBJ2-2,CASSRGRTNTGELFF,TGTGCCAGTAGTAGGGGACGGACGAACACCGGGGAGCTGTTTTTT